The 27 T cell receptor beta chains presented below share a single source sample, sequenced in a study of Ad26.COV2.S vaccination and SARS-CoV-2 variants. TCRdb's table, derived via immunoSEQ multiplex PCR, lists solely in-frame clones and lacks some. The table includes fewer than 900,000 clones, about 90% detected once. The treatment here: 15 to 20 received Ad26.COV2.S at low or high dose, single or two shots; several received placebo; per-sample allocation not given. After the first vaccine or placebo injection, samples were drawn on day 63. This sample comprised peripheral blood, obtained in a trial of Ad26.COV2.S vaccine versus placebo. All receptors derive from a person between 18 and 65 years old who received the Ad26.COV2.S COVID-19 vaccine or a placebo.

The chain combines TRBV6-5 with TRBJ2-5; TRBD2 is a possible D gene (6 bases). This CDR3 has 14 residues. Germline CDR1 reads MNHEY; CDR2 reads SVGAGI. With 6 bases removed from V and 9 bases from J, the gap between germline ends came to 20 bases. For the CDR3, the DNA is TGTGCCAGCAGGATGGGGGGACCGTTACGGCCCCAGTACTTC. Protein: CASRMGGPLRPQYF.

This clone was seen more than once but under ten times. This rearrangement joins TRBV6-1 to TRBJ2-3, with D uncertain. The CDR3 is made up of 12 amino acids. V dropped 7 bases and J dropped 3 bases, with 8 bases sitting between them. The germline V gene encodes CDR1 MNHNS and CDR2 SASEGT. CDR3 sequence (DNA): TGTGCCAGCACCTCGAGGACAGATACGCAGTATTTT. Its protein product is CASTSRTDTQYF.

The V gene is TRBV5-8, the J gene TRBJ1-5; TRBD1 matches at 7 bases. The CDR3 is made up of 17 amino acids. V lost 3 bases to trimming and J lost 0 bases; unmatched junction nucleotides: 9. Per germline, CDR1 SGHTS and CDR2 YDEGEE. DNA for the CDR3: TGTGCCAGCAGCTCGGGACAGTGGGTGGGTAGCAATCAGCCCCAGCATTTT. It is translated as CASSSGQWVGSNQPQHF.

The chain employs TRBV21-1 and TRBJ2-5; no check of the table's D call, TRBD2, against the DNA was made. TRBV21-1 constitutes a pseudogene. This CDR3 has 17 amino acids. The chain's CDR3 is CASSKGGTSGEGETQYF. CDR3 nucleotides: TGTGCCAGCAGCAAAGGGGGGACTAGCGGGGAAGGAGAGACCCAGTACTTC.

This rearrangement joins TRBV19 to TRBJ2-1; 7 positions agree with TRBD1. The CDR3 sequence is 15 residues long. The germline V gene has CDR1 LNHDA and CDR2 SQIVND (reference sequence). V gave up 1 base and J gave up 6 bases; unmatched junction bases: 6. This chain's CDR3 is CASSIVAWDSNEQFF. The CDR3 DNA reads TGTGCCAGTAGTATAGTTGCATGGGACAGCAATGAGCAGTTCTTC.

The chain carries TRBV30 and TRBJ2-5; D could derive from TRBD1 or TRBD2 (7 bases each). Trimming shortened V by 0 bases and J by 4 bases, and 15 bases separated the two germline ends. From germline, CDR1 is GTSNPN and CDR2 SVGIG (reference sequence). CDR3 length equals 15 residues. The CDR3 DNA follows: TGTGCCTGGAGTGTACGGCAGGGGGGGGCAGAGACCCAGTACTTC. Translating gives CAWSVRQGGAETQYF.

The V call is TRBV6-5, the J call TRBJ1-1, with D unresolved. The CDR3 totals 13 residues. Between the trimmed V and J ends, which lost 0 bases and 7 bases, there was a span of 9 bases. Germline V gene lookup returns CDR1 MNHEY and CDR2 SVGAGI. Here the CDR3 reads CASSYSVGVEAFF. CDR3 DNA sequence: TGTGCCAGCAGTTACTCGGTTGGCGTTGAAGCTTTCTTT.

The chain recombines TRBV3-1 (or the pseudogene TRBV3-2) with TRBJ2-1, with D tentatively TRBD1 or TRBD2 (6 bases each). The ends were cut back, 0 bases at V and 1 base at J, with 10 bases in the middle. Germline CDR1 reads LGHDT; CDR2 reads YNNKEL (reference sequence). This CDR3 is 16 amino acids long. The chain's CDR3 is CASSQDRGASYNEQFF. The CDR3 DNA follows: TGTGCCAGCAGCCAAGATAGGGGGGCTTCCTACAATGAGCAGTTCTTC.

The chain couples TRBV28 to TRBJ2-5; D uncertain. Trimming stripped 4 bases from V and 4 bases from J, with 16 bases between. The CDR3 spans 15 residues. CDR1 is MDHEN and CDR2 is SYDVKM in the germline V gene. The CDR3 sequence: CASSSHITLGETQYF. The CDR3 DNA reads TGTGCCAGCAGTTCTCACATAACCCTGGGAGAGACCCAGTACTTC.

The rearrangement links TRBV4-1 to TRBJ2-5; D is unresolved. Trimming pared 2 bases from V and 7 bases from J, leaving 14 bases between. CDR3 size: 14 residues. Germline V gene lookup returns CDR1 MGHRA and CDR2 YSYEKL. This CDR3 reads CASSQPSPSGTQYF. The CDR3 DNA sequence: TGCGCCAGCAGCCAACCTTCACCCTCTGGGACCCAGTACTTC.

This chain connects TRBV11-3 to TRBJ2-1; tentatively, D is TRBD1 (6 bases). Germline CDR1 SGHNT, CDR2 YENEEA. This CDR3 is built from 13 residues. Trimming took 2 bases from V and 9 from J, leaving 11 bases between them. DNA of the CDR3: TGTGCCAGCAGCTTATATACAGGGACTGAGCAGTTCTTC. It translates to CASSLYTGTEQFF.

The V and J genes are TRBV5-1 and TRBJ2-2; perhaps TRBD2 as D (6 bases). Per germline, CDR1 SGHRS and CDR2 YFSETQ. The CDR3 has 14 residues. With 5 bases removed from V and 4 bases from J, the gap between germline ends came to 12 bases. For the CDR3, the DNA is TGCGCCAGCAGGTACCTAGCGAGCACCGGGGAGCTGTTTTTT. This translates into CASRYLASTGELFF.

The chain joins TRBV7-2 to TRBJ2-7; D gene unclear. Germline values: CDR1 SGHTA, CDR2 FQGNSA. The CDR3 runs to 16 residues. V was trimmed by 4 bases and J by 2 bases, leaving 18 bases between them. CDR3 nucleotide sequence: TGTGCCAGCAGCTCCTACCCCTCTTTGGGGACCTACGAGCAGTACTTC. Protein product: CASSSYPSLGTYEQYF.

The V call is TRBV5-6, the J call TRBJ2-2; 7 positions match TRBD1. This CDR3 contains 19 residues. Germline CDR1 and CDR2: SGHDT and YYEEEE. Unmatched junction bases numbered 17, after V lost 4 bases and J lost 2 bases. Here the CDR3 reads CASSRGTAASGSNTGELFF. CDR3 nucleotides: TGTGCCAGCAGCCGAGGGACAGCGGCATCAGGTTCTAACACCGGGGAGCTGTTTTTT.

The V and J genes are TRBV10-3 and TRBJ2-5; a weak D match, TRBD2 (6 bases). The CDR3 sequence is 15 residues long. Germline V gene sequence: CDR1 ENHRY, CDR2 SYGVKD. V dropped 6 bases and J dropped 2 bases, with 16 bases sitting between them. Written as DNA, the CDR3 is TGTGCCATCAGACCCGGGACTGCCCTTCAAGAGACCCAGTACTTC. Translating gives CAIRPGTALQETQYF.

The V and J genes are TRBV19 and TRBJ2-7; D ambiguous. The germline V gene encodes CDR1 LNHDA and CDR2 SQIVND (reference sequence). This CDR3 spans 15 amino acids. V lost 2 bases and J 2 bases, leaving 13 bases between the germline ends. The CDR3 DNA follows: TGTGCCAGTAGTATACGCGACACCATAACCTACGAGCAGTACTTC. The encoded protein is CASSIRDTITYEQYF. Full variable domain (remainder filled in from reference TRBV19 and TRBJ2-7): DGGITQSPKYLFRKEGQNVTLSCEQNLNHDAMYWYRQDPGQGLRLIYYSQIVNDFQKGDIAEGYSVSREKKESFPLTVTSAQKNPTAFYLCASSIRDTITYEQYFGPGTRLTVT.

The chain links TRBV12-3 or TRBV12-4 to TRBJ2-7; maybe TRBD2 (5 bases). The ends were cut back, 6 bases at V and 5 bases at J, with 11 bases in the middle. This CDR3 is built from 12 residues. CDR3 coding DNA: TGTGCCAGCAGACTCGACTATCACGAGCAGTACTTC. Its translation: CASRLDYHEQYF.

This chain uses TRBV12-3 or TRBV12-4 with TRBJ2-7; 7 positions match TRBD1. V trimming: 7 bases; J trimming: 4 bases; junction bases outside the gene matches: 7. This CDR3 contains 13 residues. In DNA, the CDR3 is TGTGCCAGCACCTCATCCAGGGGGTACGAGCAGTACTTC. It yields the protein CASTSSRGYEQYF.

The J gene is TRBJ1-1, the V gene TRBV6-1, with no clear D. Germline-derived CDR1 and CDR2 are MNHNS and SASEGT. CDR3 length: 15 amino acids. V lost 0 bases to trimming and J lost 5 bases, with 13 bases between them. In DNA, the CDR3 is TGTGCCAGCAGTGAAGCCCTCAGCAGGTTGACTGAAGCTTTCTTT. It codes for CASSEALSRLTEAFF.

The rearrangement joins TRBV6-5 to TRBJ2-7; D gene unclear. V lost 0 bases to trimming and J lost 3 bases, with 12 bases between them. CDR1 MNHEY and CDR2 SVGAGI come from the germline V gene. The CDR3 consists of 15 residues. The CDR3 spells CASSYSGPEFYEQYF. The CDR3 DNA reads as TGTGCCAGCAGTTACTCCGGTCCGGAGTTCTACGAGCAGTACTTC.

The V call is TRBV3-1 (or the pseudogene TRBV3-2), the J call TRBJ1-2; D is undetermined. The CDR3 runs to 14 residues. Trimming took 4 bases from V and 7 from J, leaving 16 bases between them. Looked up from germline, CDR1 is LGHDT and CDR2 is YNNKEL (reference sequence). DNA of the CDR3: TGTGCCAGCAGCCGCGGGAGGGTAGCGACTGGCTACACCTTC. Translating gives CASSRGRVATGYTF.

For this clone: The sample holds other DNA sequences that translate to the same CDR3. The chain uses TRBV5-1 and TRBJ1-1; D might be TRBD1 (5 bases). CDR1 is SGHRS, CDR2 YFSETQ, per germline. The CDR3 covers 12 residues. V was pared by 4 bases and J by 5 bases, with 9 bases between. The CDR3 loop is CASSREGTEAFF. The CDR3 DNA follows: TGCGCCAGCAGCCGCGAGGGGACTGAAGCTTTCTTT.

V is TRBV3-1 (or the pseudogene TRBV3-2) and J is TRBJ1-1; D ambiguous. The CDR3 length is 13 residues. V was shortened by 1 base and J by 3 bases, with 6 bases between the two germline ends. Germline assignment: CDR1 LGHDT and CDR2 YNNKEL (reference sequence). The CDR3 is CASSQVRDTEAFF. The CDR3 coding sequence is TGTGCCAGCAGCCAAGTCCGGGACACTGAAGCTTTCTTT.

The chain has TRBV3-1 (or the pseudogene TRBV3-2) and TRBJ2-5; the match to TRBD1 covers 11 bases. The CDR3 is 16 amino acids. Germline V gives CDR1 LGHDT, CDR2 YNNKEL (reference sequence). The junction had 10 bases not matched to a gene; V was cut back by 5 bases and J by 5 bases. CDR3 region: CASSTGQGALSETQYF. As DNA, the CDR3 is TGTGCCAGCAGCACCGGACAGGGGGCCCTATCGGAGACCCAGTACTTC.

The rearrangement joins TRBV5-1 to TRBJ2-1, with D possibly matching TRBD2 (6 bases). CDR1 is SGHRS and CDR2 is YFSETQ in the germline V gene. This CDR3 has 14 amino acids. The V gene lost 0 bases and the J gene lost 6 bases, with 10 bases spanning the gap. The CDR3 DNA reads TGCGCCAGCAGCTTGGAGGTGGGGGGCAATGAGCAGTTCTTC. Protein product: CASSLEVGGNEQFF. The full variable domain, completed using reference TRBV5-1 and TRBJ2-1, is KAGVTQTPRYLIKTRGQQVTLSCSPISGHRSVSWYQQTPGQGLQFLFEYFSETQRNKGNFPGRFSGRQFSNSRSEMNVSTLELGDSALYLCASSLEVGGNEQFFGPGTRLTVL.

The gene calls are TRBV30 and TRBJ2-2; D not resolved. CDR3 size: 13 residues. The ends were cut back, 3 bases at V and 1 base at J, with 6 bases in the middle. Germline V lookup: CDR1 GTSNPN, CDR2 SVGIG (reference sequence). The CDR3 here is CAWSRGNTGELFF. The CDR3 coding sequence is TGTGCCTGGAGCCGAGGGAACACCGGGGAGCTGTTTTTT.

The chain combines TRBV7-8 with TRBJ1-5; 8 positions match TRBD1. With 5 bases clipped from V and 6 bases from J, the junction kept 9 bases outside the gene matches. Per germline, CDR1 SGHVS and CDR2 FQNEAQ. The CDR3 length is 15 residues. The CDR3 DNA is TGTGCCAGCAGCGTATTAGGGACAGGTATTCAGCCCCAGCATTTT. This sequence encodes CASSVLGTGIQPQHF.